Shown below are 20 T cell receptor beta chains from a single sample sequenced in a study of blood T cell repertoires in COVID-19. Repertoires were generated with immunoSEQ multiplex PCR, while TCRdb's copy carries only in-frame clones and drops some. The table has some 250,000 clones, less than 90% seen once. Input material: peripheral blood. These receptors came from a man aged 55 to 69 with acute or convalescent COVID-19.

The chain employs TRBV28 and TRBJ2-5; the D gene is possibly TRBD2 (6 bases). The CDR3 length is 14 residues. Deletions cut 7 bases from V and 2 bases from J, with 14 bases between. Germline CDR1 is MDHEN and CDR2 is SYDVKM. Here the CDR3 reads CASISGAEQETQYF. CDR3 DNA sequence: TGTGCCAGCATCTCGGGAGCGGAGCAAGAGACCCAGTACTTC.

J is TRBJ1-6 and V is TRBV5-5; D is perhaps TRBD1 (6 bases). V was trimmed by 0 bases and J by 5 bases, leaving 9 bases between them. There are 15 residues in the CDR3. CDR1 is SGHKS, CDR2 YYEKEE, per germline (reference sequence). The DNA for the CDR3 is TGTGCCAGCAGCTTGGGACAGGCTAATAATTCACCCCTCCACTTT. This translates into CASSLGQANNSPLHF. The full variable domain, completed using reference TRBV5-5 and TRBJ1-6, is DAGVTQSPTHLIKTRGQQVTLRCSPISGHKSVSWYQQVLGQGPQFIFQYYEKEERGRGNFPDRFSARQFPNYSSELNVNALLLGDSALYLCASSLGQANNSPLHFGNGTRLTVT.

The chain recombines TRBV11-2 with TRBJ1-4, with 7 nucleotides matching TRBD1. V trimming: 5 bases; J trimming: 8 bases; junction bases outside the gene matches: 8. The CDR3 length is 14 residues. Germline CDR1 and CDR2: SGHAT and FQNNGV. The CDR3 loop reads CASSAGQEDEKLFF. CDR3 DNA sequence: TGTGCCAGCAGCGCTGGACAGGAAGACGAAAAACTGTTTTTT. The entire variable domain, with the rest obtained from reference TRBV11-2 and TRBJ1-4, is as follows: EAGVAQSPRYKIIEKRQSVAFWCNPISGHATLYWYQQILGQGPKLLIQFQNNGVVDDSQLPKDRFSAERLKGVDSTLKIQPAKLEDSAVYLCASSAGQEDEKLFFGSGTQLSVL.

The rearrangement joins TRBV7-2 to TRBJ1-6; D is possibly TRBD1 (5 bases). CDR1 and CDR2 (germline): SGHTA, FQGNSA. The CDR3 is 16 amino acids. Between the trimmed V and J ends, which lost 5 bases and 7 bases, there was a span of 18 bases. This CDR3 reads CASSQWGGRGNSPLHF. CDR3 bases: TGTGCCAGCAGCCAATGGGGGGGACGGGGAAATTCACCCCTCCACTTT.

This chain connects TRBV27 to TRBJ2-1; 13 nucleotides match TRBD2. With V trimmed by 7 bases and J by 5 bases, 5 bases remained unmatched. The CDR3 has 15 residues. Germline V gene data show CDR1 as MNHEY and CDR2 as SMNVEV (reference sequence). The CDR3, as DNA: TGTGCCAGCAATTTCGGACTAGCGGGGGACAATGAGCAGTTCTTC. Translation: CASNFGLAGDNEQFF.

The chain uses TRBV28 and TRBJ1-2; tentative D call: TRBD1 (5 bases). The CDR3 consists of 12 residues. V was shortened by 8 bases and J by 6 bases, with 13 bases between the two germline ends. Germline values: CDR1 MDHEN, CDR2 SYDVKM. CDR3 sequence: CASGAGGDGYTF. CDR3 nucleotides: TGTGCCAGCGGGGCTGGAGGGGATGGCTACACCTTC.

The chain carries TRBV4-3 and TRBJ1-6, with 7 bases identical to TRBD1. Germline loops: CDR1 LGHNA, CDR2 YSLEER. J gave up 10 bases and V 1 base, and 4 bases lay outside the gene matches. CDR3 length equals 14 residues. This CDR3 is CASSQGQGGSPLHF. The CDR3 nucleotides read TGCGCCAGCAGCCAAGGACAGGGTGGGTCACCCCTCCACTTT.

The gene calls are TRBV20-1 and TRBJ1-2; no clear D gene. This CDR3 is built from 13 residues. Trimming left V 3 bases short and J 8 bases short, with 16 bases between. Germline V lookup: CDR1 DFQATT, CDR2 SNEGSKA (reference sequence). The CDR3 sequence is CSASTSQRSGYTF. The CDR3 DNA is TGCAGTGCTAGTACTTCCCAGCGGTCAGGCTACACCTTC.

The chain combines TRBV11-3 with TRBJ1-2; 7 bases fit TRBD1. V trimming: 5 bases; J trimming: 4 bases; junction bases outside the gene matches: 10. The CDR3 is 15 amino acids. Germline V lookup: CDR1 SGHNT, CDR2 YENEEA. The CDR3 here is CASSQTGLEGYGYTF. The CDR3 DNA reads TGTGCCAGCAGCCAGACAGGGTTAGAAGGCTATGGCTACACCTTC.

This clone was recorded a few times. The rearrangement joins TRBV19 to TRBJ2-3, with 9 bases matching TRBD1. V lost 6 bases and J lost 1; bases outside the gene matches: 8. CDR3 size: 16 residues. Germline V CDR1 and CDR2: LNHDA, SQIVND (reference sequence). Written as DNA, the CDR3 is TGTGCCAGTAGACTACAGGGGGCTGCGGGCACAGATACGCAGTATTTT. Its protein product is CASRLQGAAGTDTQYF.

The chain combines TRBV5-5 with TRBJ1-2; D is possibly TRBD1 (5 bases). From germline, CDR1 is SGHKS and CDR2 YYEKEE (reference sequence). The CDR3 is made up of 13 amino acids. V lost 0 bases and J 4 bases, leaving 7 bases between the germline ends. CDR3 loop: CASSLGQPYGYTF. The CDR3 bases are TGTGCCAGCAGCTTGGGACAGCCCTATGGCTACACCTTC.

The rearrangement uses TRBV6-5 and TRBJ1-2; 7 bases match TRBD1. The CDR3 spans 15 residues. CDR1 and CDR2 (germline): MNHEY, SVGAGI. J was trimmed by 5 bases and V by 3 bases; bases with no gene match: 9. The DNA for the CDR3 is TGTGCCAGCAGTTATGCAGGGGTCAGGGGGTATGGCTACACCTTC. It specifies CASSYAGVRGYGYTF.

The CDR3, as DNA: TGTGCCAGCAGTTTATCTGAGCCCCTCTATGGCTACACCTTC. Translated: CASSLSEPLYGYTF. The chain has TRBV28 and TRBJ1-2; no definite D call. This CDR3 region has 14 residues. The V end was cut by 1 base, the J end by 4 bases, with 10 bases between. Germline CDR1 MDHEN, CDR2 SYDVKM.

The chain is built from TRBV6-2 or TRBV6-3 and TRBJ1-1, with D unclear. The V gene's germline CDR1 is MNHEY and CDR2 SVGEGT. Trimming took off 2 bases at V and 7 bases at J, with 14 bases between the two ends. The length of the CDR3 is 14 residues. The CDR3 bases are TGTGCCAGCAGTTACCTCTCTCTGAGCGGTGAAGCTTTCTTT. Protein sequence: CASSYLSLSGEAFF.

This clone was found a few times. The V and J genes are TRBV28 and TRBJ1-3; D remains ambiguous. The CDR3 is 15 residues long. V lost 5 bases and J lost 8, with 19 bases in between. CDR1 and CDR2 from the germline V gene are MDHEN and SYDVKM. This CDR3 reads CASSTPTGSRHTIYF. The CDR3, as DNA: TGTGCCAGCAGTACCCCGACGGGTAGCCGGCACACCATATATTTT.

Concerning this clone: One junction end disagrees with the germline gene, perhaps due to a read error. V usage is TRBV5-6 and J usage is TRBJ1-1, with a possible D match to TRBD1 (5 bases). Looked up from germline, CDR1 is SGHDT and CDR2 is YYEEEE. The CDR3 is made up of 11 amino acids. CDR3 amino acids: CASSLGTGAFF. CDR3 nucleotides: TGTGCCAGCAGTCTAGGGACTGGAGCTTTCTTT.

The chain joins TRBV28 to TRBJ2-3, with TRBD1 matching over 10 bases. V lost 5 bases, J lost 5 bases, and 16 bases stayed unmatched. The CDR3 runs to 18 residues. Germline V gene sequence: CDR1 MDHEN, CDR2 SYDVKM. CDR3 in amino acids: CASSPPGQGTRAIDTQYF. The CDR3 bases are TGTGCCAGCAGTCCTCCGGGACAGGGGACCCGGGCTATAGATACGCAGTATTTT.

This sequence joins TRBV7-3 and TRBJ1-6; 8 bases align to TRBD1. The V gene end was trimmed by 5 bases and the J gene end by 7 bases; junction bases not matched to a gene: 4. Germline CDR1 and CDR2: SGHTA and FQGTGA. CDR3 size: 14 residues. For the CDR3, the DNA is TGTGCCAGCAGCATGGGACAGGAGAATTCACCCCTCCACTTT. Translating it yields CASSMGQENSPLHF.

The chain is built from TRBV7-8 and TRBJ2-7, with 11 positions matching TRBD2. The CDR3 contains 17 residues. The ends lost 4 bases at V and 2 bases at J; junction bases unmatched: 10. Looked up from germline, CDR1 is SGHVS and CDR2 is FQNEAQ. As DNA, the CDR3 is TGTGCCAGCAGCTCCAGAAGACTAGCGGGGCCGACCTACGAGCAGTACTTC. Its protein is CASSSRRLAGPTYEQYF.

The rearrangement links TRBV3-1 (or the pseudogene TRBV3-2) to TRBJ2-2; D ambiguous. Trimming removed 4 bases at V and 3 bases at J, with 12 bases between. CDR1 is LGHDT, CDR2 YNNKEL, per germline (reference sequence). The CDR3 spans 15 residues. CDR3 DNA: TGTGCCAGCAGCCCCGTCGAGGTGGACACCGGGGAGCTGTTTTTT. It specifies CASSPVEVDTGELFF.